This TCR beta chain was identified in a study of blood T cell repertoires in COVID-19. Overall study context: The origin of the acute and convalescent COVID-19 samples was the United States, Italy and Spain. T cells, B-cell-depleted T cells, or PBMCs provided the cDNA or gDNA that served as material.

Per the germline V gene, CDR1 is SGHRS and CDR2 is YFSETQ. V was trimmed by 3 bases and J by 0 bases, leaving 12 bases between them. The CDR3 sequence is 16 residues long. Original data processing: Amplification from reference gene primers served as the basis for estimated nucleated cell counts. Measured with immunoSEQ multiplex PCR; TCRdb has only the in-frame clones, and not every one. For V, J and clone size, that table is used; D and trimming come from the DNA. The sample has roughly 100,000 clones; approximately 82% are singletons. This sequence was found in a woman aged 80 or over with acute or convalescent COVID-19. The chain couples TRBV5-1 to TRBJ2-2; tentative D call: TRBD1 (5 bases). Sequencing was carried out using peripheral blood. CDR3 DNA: TGCGCCAGCAGCTACCCTAAGGGGCCGAACACCGGGGAGCTGTTTTTT. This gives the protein CASSYPKGPNTGELFF.